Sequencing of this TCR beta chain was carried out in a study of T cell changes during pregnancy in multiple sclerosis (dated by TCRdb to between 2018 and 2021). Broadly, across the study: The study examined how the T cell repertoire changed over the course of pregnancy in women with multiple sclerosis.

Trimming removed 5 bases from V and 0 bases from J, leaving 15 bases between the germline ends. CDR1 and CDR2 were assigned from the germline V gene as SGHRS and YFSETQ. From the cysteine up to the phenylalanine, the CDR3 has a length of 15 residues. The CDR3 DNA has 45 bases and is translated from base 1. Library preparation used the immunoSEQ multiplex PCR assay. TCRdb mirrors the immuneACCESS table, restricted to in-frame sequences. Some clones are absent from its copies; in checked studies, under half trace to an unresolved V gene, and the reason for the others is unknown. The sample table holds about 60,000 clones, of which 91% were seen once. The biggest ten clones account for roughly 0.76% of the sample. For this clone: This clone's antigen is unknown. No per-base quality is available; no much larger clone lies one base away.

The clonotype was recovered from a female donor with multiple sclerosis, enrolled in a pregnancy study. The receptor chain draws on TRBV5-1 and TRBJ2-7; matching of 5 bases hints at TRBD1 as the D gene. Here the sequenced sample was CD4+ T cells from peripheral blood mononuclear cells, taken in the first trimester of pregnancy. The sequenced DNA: TGCGCCAGCAGTGGGTGGGGCAGGAGCTCCTACGAGCAGTACTTC. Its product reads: CASSGWGRSSYEQYF.